This TCR beta chain was recorded in a study of cytomegalovirus exposure and HLA in healthy donors. Study-wide findings and caveats: Sequencing likely produced, as an artifact, a cluster of highly shared sequence variants. A later analysis showed HLA-associated TCR beta chains outstripping equally common others in clonal expansion. According to the study, some 160 TCR beta chains were cytomegalovirus-associated. Researchers reported in a later analysis that a missense DCLRE1C variant was tied to TCR beta V- and J-gene trimming.

Amplification used 60 Vbeta primers and 13 Jbeta primers. Clones were sequenced by immunoSEQ multiplex PCR, and TCRdb holds only the in-frame ones, with some missing. The sample comprises more than 95,000 clones, over 9.5% of which are singletons, and around 5.9% rests with the top ten. CDR3 length: 15 amino acids. V dropped 5 bases and J dropped 0 bases, with 11 bases sitting between them. CDR1 and CDR2 from the germline V gene are SGHTA and FQGTGA. This clone was counted between two and nine times. Its specificity is not known. V gene TRBV7-3 combines with J gene TRBJ2-1, with D possibly matching TRBD1 (5 bases). Source material: PBMCs. This clonotype was sampled from a man aged 35-49 years in good health and CMV-seropositive. CDR3: CASSPDRSSYNEQFF. The CDR3 nucleotides are TGTGCCAGCAGCCCCGACAGAAGCTCCTACAATGAGCAGTTCTTC.